Sequencing of this T cell receptor (beta chain) was carried out in a study of regulatory T cells in long-lasting Graves disease. Study-wide points: Researchers examined only peripheral blood and not thyroid tissue. It was in persistent disease that TRBV28, TRBJ1-2 and TRBJ2-5 were favored. Persistent Graves' patients showed reduced TCR diversity versus newly diagnosed patients.

HTBI primers from iRepertoire and Arm-PCR of CDR3 regions yielded the TCR beta libraries. Study processing details: Looking across samples, the authors found some 67 TRBV and some 13 TRBJ segments. TCRdb recomputed calls from the multiplex PCR reads with MiXCR, one row per CDR3 protein. TCRdb assigned the V and J calls; the authors' analysis was not used. The profile covers approximately 400,000 distinct CDR3 sequences, with 20% to 25% appearing a single time and around 21% taken by the ten largest. This clonotype was seen ten or more times. What it recognizes is unknown. With V trimmed by 5 bases and J by 3 bases, 11 bases remained unmatched. Per germline, CDR1 SEHNR and CDR2 FQNEAQ (reference sequence). The CDR3 consists of 16 residues. Time point in this sample: persistent/refractory GD, antithyroid drugs over 5 years with positive TRAb. PBMC-derived RNA was used for the TCR library.

The chain carries TRBV7-9 and TRBJ2-7; 9 bases fit TRBD1. The input for sequencing was peripheral blood mononuclear cells (PBMCs), taken when the disease was refractory, from a patient treated with antithyroid drugs. The clonotype originates from a female donor with Graves disease. The CDR3 region has the DNA TGTGCCAGCAGCCAAACCTCCGGGACAGGGATCTACGAGCAGTACTTC. Translating gives CASSQTSGTGIYEQYF.